This T cell receptor (beta chain) comes out of a study of blood T cell repertoires in COVID-19. Looking at the study overall: The United States, Italy and Spain provided the acute and convalescent COVID-19 samples. T cells, B-cell-depleted T cells, or PBMCs provided the cDNA or gDNA that served as material.

The CDR3 loop spans 14 amino acids. Germline lookup yields CDR1 LNHDA and CDR2 SQIVND (reference sequence). Trimming removed 3 bases from V and 3 bases from J; junction bases left unmatched: 3. Profiling relied on immunoSEQ multiplex PCR, and the TCRdb table lists in-frame clones only, not all of them. The repertoire holds 150,000 to 170,000 clones, with about 85% as singletons. The chain employs TRBV19 and TRBJ2-7; TRBD2 matches 9 bases. Sequenced: peripheral blood. The TCR was taken from a man between 60 and 75 years old with COVID-19, enrolled during active disease. The CDR3 sequence is CASSILAGYYEQYF. The CDR3, as DNA: TGTGCCAGTAGTATCCTAGCGGGGTACTACGAGCAGTACTTC.